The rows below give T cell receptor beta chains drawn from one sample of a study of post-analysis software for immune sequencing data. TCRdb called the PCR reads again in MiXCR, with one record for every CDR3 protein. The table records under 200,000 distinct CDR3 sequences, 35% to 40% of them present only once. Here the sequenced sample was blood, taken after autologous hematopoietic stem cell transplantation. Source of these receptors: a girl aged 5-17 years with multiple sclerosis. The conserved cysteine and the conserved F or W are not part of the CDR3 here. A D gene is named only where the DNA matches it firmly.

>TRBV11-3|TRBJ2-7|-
ASSLAGRIHEQY
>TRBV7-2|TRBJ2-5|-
ASSFGRALY
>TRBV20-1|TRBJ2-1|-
SAREGGAGYNEQF
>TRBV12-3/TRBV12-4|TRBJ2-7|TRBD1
ASSPTGNNEQY
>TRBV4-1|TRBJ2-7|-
ASSQGTAGTSYEQY
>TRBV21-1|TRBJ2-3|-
ASSKGARLPPRTDTQY
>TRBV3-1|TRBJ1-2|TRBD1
ASSHQTGEVGYT
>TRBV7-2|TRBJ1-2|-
AGSPRTTGYT
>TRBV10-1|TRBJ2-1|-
ASSEAAGPTYNEQF
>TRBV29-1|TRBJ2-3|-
SVDGGPLRTDTQY
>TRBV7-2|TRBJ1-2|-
ASSARTDNYGYT
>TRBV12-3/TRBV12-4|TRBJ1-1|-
ASSLGPPGRTEAF
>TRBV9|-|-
ASSVGVQTSYEQY
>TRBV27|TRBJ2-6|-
ASGADRLALSGANVLT
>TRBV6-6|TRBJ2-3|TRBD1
ASSYIGTGTDTQY
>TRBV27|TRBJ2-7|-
ASSLAQSSYEQY
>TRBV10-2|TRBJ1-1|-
ASSGTDYTEAF
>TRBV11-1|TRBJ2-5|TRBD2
ASSLLAGGPSQEAQY
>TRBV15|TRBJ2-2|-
ATARSAGGSGELF
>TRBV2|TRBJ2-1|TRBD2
ASSEGSGGLVVDEQF
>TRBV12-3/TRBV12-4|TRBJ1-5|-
ASSPGVSNQPQH
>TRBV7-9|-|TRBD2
ASSLAGGPYNEQY
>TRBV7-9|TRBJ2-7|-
ASSPDGFGQY
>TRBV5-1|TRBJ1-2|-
ASSLVQAGYGYT
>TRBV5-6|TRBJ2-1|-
ASSGLKVTYNEQF
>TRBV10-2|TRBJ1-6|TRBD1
ASSEGGRTPLH
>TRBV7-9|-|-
ASSLGSVRLEQY
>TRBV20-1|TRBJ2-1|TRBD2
SAASPGLHNEQF
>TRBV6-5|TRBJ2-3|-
ASSSLSEGDTQY
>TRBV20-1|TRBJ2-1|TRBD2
SAASGSSGSYNEQF
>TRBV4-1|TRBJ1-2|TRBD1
ASSQGDRDGFYGYT
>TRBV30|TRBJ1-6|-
AWTKAYNSPLH
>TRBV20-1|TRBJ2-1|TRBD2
SAPSTSRASNEQF
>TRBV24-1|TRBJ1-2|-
ATSDLGGGYT
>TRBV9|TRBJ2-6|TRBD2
ASSSPIAGDTSGANVRT
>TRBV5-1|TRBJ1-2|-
ASSLQSETGYT
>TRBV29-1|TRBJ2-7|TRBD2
SVLTSAYYEQY
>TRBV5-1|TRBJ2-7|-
ASSPLGFEQY
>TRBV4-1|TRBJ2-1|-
ASSQDLANEQF
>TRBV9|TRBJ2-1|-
ASSAIGNYNEQF
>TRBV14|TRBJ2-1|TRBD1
ASRGDSEASYNEQF
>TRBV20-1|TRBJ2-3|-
SVVGASARTDTQY